This T cell receptor beta chain was profiled in a study of blood T cell repertoires in COVID-19. Study-wide context: Samples came from the United States, Italy and Spain, spanning acute and convalescent COVID-19.

The method was immunoSEQ multiplex PCR; TCRdb's version includes in-frame clones alone and lacks a portion of them. The sample shows about 380,000 clones, 88% of them seen only once. This sequence was found in a woman under 30 who had recovered from COVID-19. Material for sequencing was PBMCs or T cells enriched from blood (not recorded which).

CDR3 coding DNA: TGTGCCAGCAGCTTTTGGACAGGGATTCATAGCAATCAGCCCCAGCATTTT. This sequence encodes CASSFWTGIHSNQPQHF. V and J are TRBV5-6 and TRBJ1-5, with TRBD1 matching 8 bases. The CDR3 covers 17 residues. V gave up 2 bases and J gave up 0 bases; unmatched junction bases: 7. Germline V gene data show CDR1 as SGHDT and CDR2 as YYEEEE.